Presented here are 16 T cell receptor beta chains from one specimen sequenced in a study of cytomegalovirus exposure and HLA in healthy donors. Vbeta (60) and Jbeta (13) primers were used in the PCR. Here immunoSEQ multiplex PCR was the method, and the copy in TCRdb shows in-frame clones only, minus some. Of 120,000 to 150,000 clones listed, about 70% are singletons. Sequenced input: PBMCs. These receptors came from a man younger than 35 in good health and CMV-seronegative.

The chain joins TRBV4-1 to TRBJ2-1; TRBD2 matches 7 bases. The germline gives CDR1 MGHRA, CDR2 YSYEKL. V lost 3 bases and J lost 0; bases outside the gene matches: 8. The CDR3 covers 17 residues. DNA for the CDR3: TGCGCCAGCAGCCAGGACGGGGAGGGTCGCTCCTACAATGAGCAGTTCTTC. Amino acid sequence: CASSQDGEGRSYNEQFF.

The rearrangement uses TRBV19 and TRBJ2-3, with a possible D match to TRBD1 (5 bases). This CDR3 comprises 14 residues. The V gene's germline CDR1 is LNHDA and CDR2 SQIVND (reference sequence). Between the trimmed V and J ends, which lost 6 bases and 3 bases, there was a span of 13 bases. CDR3 protein: CASRLDSLTDTQYF. As DNA, the CDR3 is TGTGCCAGTAGGCTTGACAGCCTTACAGATACGCAGTATTTT. The entire variable domain, with the rest obtained from reference TRBV19 and TRBJ2-3, is as follows: DGGITQSPKYLFRKEGQNVTLSCEQNLNHDAMYWYRQDPGQGLRLIYYSQIVNDFQKGDIAEGYSVSREKKESFPLTVTSAQKNPTAFYLCASRLDSLTDTQYFGPGTRLTVL.

The rearrangement joins TRBV18 to TRBJ2-5; 15 bases agree with TRBD2. CDR3 length: 21 amino acids. After removal of 4 bases from V and 0 bases from J, the junction contained 15 bases not matched to a gene. Germline V gene sequence: CDR1 KGHSH, CDR2 LQKENI. The CDR3 is CASSRKGPTGTSGGYQETQYF. Written as DNA, the CDR3 is TGTGCCAGCTCACGGAAGGGACCAACCGGGACTAGCGGGGGGTACCAAGAGACCCAGTACTTC.

Details on this clone: Different DNA sequences within this sample yield the same CDR3. This chain links TRBV6-1 with TRBJ1-5, with 11 nucleotides matching TRBD1. Germline V lookup: CDR1 MNHNS, CDR2 SASEGT. V gave up 6 bases and J gave up 3 bases; unmatched junction bases: 4. This CDR3 region has 15 residues. The CDR3 protein is CASSRDRGSNQPQHF. CDR3 nucleotide sequence: TGTGCCAGCAGCAGGGACAGGGGGTCCAATCAGCCCCAGCATTTT.

The J gene is TRBJ2-7, the V gene TRBV29-1; the match to TRBD1 covers 10 bases. CDR3 length: 16 residues. In germline, CDR1 is SQVTM, CDR2 ANQGSEA. V lost 4 bases and J lost 6; bases outside the gene matches: 15. In DNA, the CDR3 is TGCAGCGTTGCCGGGTGGGGGACAGGGGTAAGGTCCGAGCAGTACTTC. This sequence encodes CSVAGWGTGVRSEQYF.

The chain employs TRBV19 and TRBJ1-1, with 8 bases fitting TRBD1. Germline trimming cut 3 bases from V and 4 bases from J; bases unmatched to any gene: 7. Germline V gives CDR1 LNHDA, CDR2 SQIVND (reference sequence). The CDR3 is 15 residues long. For the CDR3, the DNA is TGTGCCAGTAGTATCCGGACAGGGCTGACCACTGAAGCTTTCTTT. This gives the protein CASSIRTGLTTEAFF. The whole variable domain, remainder taken from reference TRBV19 and TRBJ1-1, is DGGITQSPKYLFRKEGQNVTLSCEQNLNHDAMYWYRQDPGQGLRLIYYSQIVNDFQKGDIAEGYSVSREKKESFPLTVTSAQKNPTAFYLCASSIRTGLTTEAFFGQGTRLTVV.

The chain carries TRBV19 and TRBJ1-4; D is ambiguous. Looked up from germline, CDR1 is LNHDA and CDR2 is SQIVND (reference sequence). CDR3 size: 13 residues. V shed 7 bases and J shed 2 bases, with 8 bases lying between them. The CDR3 DNA reads as TGTGCCAGTACTTCCCAGACTAATGAAAAACTGTTTTTT. Residues: CASTSQTNEKLFF.

The chain uses TRBV5-6 and TRBJ2-3; 12 nucleotides align to TRBD2. Unmatched junction bases numbered 9, after V lost 6 bases and J lost 4 bases. Germline V CDR1 and CDR2: SGHDT, YYEEEE. This CDR3 comprises 16 residues. The CDR3 DNA reads as TGTGCCAGCATCATTGGGTCTAGCGGGGGGGCAGATACGCAGTATTTT. Amino acids: CASIIGSSGGADTQYF.

The V call is TRBV5-4, the J call TRBJ2-7, with D possibly matching TRBD1 (6 bases). The CDR3 runs 15 residues. The V end lost 0 bases, the J end lost 5 bases, and 15 bases lay between the germline ends. Looked up from germline, CDR1 is SGHNT and CDR2 is YYREEE (reference sequence). The CDR3 DNA sequence: TGTGCCAGCAGCTTGGTGGGGACAAGGGGCCACGAGCAGTACTTC. The encoded protein is CASSLVGTRGHEQYF.

This chain uses TRBV5-1 with TRBJ2-1; weak D call: TRBD2 (5 bases). The length of the CDR3 is 14 residues. The germline gives CDR1 SGHRS, CDR2 YFSETQ. The V end lost 0 bases, the J end lost 4 bases, and 8 bases lay between the germline ends. CDR3 protein: CASSLGTSYNEQFF. CDR3 sequence (DNA): TGCGCCAGCAGCTTGGGTACTAGTTACAATGAGCAGTTCTTC.

The V call is TRBV21-1, the J call TRBJ1-2; the listed D gene, TRBD1, was not tested against the DNA. TRBV21-1 is tagged as a pseudogene. There are 13 residues in the CDR3. CDR3 coding DNA: TGTGCCAGCAGCAAACGCCAGGGTTATGGCTACACCTTC. It yields the protein CASSKRQGYGYTF.

This clone came up a few times. The V gene is TRBV30, the J gene TRBJ1-4; possibly TRBD1 for D (5 bases). Germline loops: CDR1 GTSNPN, CDR2 SVGIG (reference sequence). The CDR3 extends over 14 amino acids. Trimming stripped 8 bases from V and 0 bases from J, with 13 bases between. As DNA, the CDR3 is TGTGCCGGCCGCAGGGAAACAACTAATGAAAAACTGTTTTTT. Amino acids: CAGRRETTNEKLFF.

This sequence joins TRBV2 and TRBJ2-2; D is possibly TRBD2 (5 bases). The CDR3 contains 14 residues. Germline CDR1 is SNHLY and CDR2 is FYNNEI. V was cut by 2 bases and J by 4 bases, with 8 bases left in between. This CDR3 is CASSEWETTGELFF. The CDR3 DNA reads as TGTGCCAGCAGTGAATGGGAGACCACCGGGGAGCTGTTTTTT.

The chain employs TRBV5-6 and TRBJ1-4; TRBD1 matches at 8 bases. Germline V CDR1 and CDR2: SGHDT, YYEEEE. The CDR3 extends over 17 amino acids. Trimming at V came to 4 bases and at J to 6 bases, leaving 14 bases not matched to a gene. The CDR3 reads CASSQRTGSLGYEKLFF. In DNA form, the CDR3 reads TGTGCCAGCAGCCAGCGGACAGGGAGCTTGGGTTATGAAAAACTGTTTTTT.

The rearrangement uses TRBV28 and TRBJ1-5; 8 nucleotides agree with TRBD1. CDR1 is MDHEN, CDR2 SYDVKM, per germline. The ends lost 8 bases at V and 2 bases at J; junction bases unmatched: 5. The CDR3 has 14 amino acids. CDR3 protein: CASSVTGGNQPQHF. CDR3 DNA sequence: TGTGCCAGCTCAGTGACAGGGGGCAATCAGCCCCAGCATTTT.

The chain joins TRBV7-9 to TRBJ1-1, with D unresolved. The CDR3 runs 15 residues. CDR1 and CDR2 (germline): SEHNR, FQNEAQ (reference sequence). The germline V and J ends were trimmed by 5 bases and 8 bases, with 21 bases remaining between them. The CDR3 DNA sequence: TGTGCCAGCAGCCCCTCGGGTAGAGGGCCCGCGGAAGCTTTCTTT. Translating gives CASSPSGRGPAEAFF.